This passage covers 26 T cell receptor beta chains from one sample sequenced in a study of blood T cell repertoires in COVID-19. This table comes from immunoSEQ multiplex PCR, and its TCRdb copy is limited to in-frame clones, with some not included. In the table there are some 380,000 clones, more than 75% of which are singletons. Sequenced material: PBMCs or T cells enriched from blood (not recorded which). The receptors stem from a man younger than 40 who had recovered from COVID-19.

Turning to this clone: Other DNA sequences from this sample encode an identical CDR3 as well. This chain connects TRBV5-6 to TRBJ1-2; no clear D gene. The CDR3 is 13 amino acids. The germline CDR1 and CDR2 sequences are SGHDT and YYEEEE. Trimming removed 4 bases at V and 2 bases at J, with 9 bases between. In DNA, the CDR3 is TGTGCCAGCAGCCTCCCGGGAAACTATGGCTACACCTTC. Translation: CASSLPGNYGYTF.

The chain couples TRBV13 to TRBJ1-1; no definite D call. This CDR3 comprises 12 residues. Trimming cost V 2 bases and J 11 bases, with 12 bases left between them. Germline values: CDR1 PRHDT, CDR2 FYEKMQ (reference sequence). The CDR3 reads CASSLRSTWAFF. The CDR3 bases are TGTGCCAGCAGCTTAAGGAGTACCTGGGCTTTCTTT.

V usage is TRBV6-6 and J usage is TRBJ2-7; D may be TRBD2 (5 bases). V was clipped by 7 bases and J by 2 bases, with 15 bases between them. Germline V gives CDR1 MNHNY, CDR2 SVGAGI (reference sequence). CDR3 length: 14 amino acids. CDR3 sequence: CASTPPRGTYEQYF. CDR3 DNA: TGTGCCAGCACTCCTCCGAGAGGGACCTACGAGCAGTACTTC.

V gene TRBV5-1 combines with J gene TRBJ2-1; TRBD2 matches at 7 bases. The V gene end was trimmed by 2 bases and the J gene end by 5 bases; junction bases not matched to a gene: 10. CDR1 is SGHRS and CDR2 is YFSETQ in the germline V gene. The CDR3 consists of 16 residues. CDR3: CASSFLGTAGDNEQFF. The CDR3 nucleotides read TGCGCCAGCAGCTTTTTGGGTACGGCGGGGGACAATGAGCAGTTCTTC.

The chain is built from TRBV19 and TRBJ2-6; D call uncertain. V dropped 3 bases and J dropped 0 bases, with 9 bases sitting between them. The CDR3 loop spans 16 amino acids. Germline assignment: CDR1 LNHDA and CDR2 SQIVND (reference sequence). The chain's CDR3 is CASSMQISSGANVLTF. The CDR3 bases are TGTGCCAGTAGTATGCAGATCAGCTCTGGGGCCAACGTCCTGACTTTC.

CDR3 coding DNA: TGTGCCAGCAGCTTACAGAGCTCCTACGAGCAGTACTTC. Translation: CASSLQSSYEQYF. The chain uses TRBV5-6 and TRBJ2-7; D uncertain. With 2 bases removed from V and 0 bases from J, the gap between germline ends came to 6 bases. CDR3 length: 13 amino acids. Germline CDR1 and CDR2: SGHDT and YYEEEE.

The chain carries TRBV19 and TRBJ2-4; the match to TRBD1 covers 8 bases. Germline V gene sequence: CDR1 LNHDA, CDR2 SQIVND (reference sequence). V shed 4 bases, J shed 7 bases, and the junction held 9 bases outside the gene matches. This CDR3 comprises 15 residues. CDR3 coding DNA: TGTGCCAGTAGTACTCAGGGGGCGTTCGGGAACATTCAGTACTTC. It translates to CASSTQGAFGNIQYF.

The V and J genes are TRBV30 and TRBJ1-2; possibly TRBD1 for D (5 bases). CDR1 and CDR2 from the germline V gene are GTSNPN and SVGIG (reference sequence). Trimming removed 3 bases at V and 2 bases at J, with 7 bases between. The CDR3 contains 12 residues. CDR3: CAWRTVNYGYTF. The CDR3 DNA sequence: TGTGCCTGGAGGACAGTGAACTATGGCTACACCTTC.

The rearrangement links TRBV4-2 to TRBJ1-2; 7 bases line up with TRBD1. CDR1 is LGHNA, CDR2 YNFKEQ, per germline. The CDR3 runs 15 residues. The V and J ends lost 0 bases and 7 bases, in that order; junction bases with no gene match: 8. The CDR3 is CASSQEQGLDSGYTF. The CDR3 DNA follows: TGTGCCAGCAGCCAAGAACAGGGGCTAGACTCTGGCTACACCTTC.

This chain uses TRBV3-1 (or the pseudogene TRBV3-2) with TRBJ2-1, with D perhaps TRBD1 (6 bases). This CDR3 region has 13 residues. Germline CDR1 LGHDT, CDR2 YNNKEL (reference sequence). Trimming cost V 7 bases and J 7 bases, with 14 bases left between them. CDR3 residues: CASTGRGGNEQFF. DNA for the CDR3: TGTGCCAGCACCGGTAGAGGGGGTAATGAGCAGTTCTTC.

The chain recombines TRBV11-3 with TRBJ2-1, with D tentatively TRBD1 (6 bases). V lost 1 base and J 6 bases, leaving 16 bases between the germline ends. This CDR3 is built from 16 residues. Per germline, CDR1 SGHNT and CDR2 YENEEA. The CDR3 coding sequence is TGTGCCAGCAGCTTAGTAGGGGGAGTTGGTGGCAATGAGCAGTTCTTC. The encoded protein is CASSLVGGVGGNEQFF. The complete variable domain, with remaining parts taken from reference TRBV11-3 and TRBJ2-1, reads EAGVVQSPRYKIIEKKQPVAFWCNPISGHNTLYWYLQNLGQGPELLIRYENEEAVDDSQLPKDRFSAERLKGVDSTLKIQPAELGDSAVYLCASSLVGGVGGNEQFFGPGTRLTVL.

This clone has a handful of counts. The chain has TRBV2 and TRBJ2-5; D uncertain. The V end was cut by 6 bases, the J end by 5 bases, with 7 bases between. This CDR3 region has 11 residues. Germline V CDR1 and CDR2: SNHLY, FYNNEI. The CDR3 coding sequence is TGTGCCAGCAGCCACGGGGAGACCCAGTACTTC. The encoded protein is CASSHGETQYF. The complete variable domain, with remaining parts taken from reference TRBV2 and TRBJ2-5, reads EPEVTQTPSHQVTQMGQEVILRCVPISNHLYFYWYRQILGQKVEFLVSFYNNEISEKSEIFDDQFSVERPDGSNFTLKIRSTKLEDSAMYFCASSHGETQYFGPGTRLLVL.

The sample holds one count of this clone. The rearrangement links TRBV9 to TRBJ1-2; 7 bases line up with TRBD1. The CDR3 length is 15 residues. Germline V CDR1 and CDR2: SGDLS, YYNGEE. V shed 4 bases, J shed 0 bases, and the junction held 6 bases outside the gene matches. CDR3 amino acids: CASSNRDRANYGYTF. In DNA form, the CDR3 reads TGTGCCAGCAGCAACCGGGACAGAGCTAACTATGGCTACACCTTC. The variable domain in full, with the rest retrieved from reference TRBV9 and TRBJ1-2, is DSGVTQTPKHLITATGQRVTLRCSPRSGDLSVYWYQQSLDQGLQFLIQYYNGEERAKGNILERFSAQQFPDLHSELNLSSLELGDSALYFCASSNRDRANYGYTFGSGTRLTVV.

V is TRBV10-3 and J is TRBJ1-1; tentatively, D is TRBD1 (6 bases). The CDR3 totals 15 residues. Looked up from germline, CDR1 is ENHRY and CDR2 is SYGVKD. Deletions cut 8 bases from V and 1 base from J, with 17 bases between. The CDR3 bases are TGTGCCATCCTCGGTTCACAGGGCCCGAACACTGAAGCTTTCTTT. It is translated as CAILGSQGPNTEAFF.

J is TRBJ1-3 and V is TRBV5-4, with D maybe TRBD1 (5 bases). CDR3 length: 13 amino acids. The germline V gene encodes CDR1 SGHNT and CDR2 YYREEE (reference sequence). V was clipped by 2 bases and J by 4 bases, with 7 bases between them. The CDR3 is CASSLTGGNTIYF. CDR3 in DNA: TGTGCCAGCAGCTTAACAGGCGGAAACACCATATATTTT.

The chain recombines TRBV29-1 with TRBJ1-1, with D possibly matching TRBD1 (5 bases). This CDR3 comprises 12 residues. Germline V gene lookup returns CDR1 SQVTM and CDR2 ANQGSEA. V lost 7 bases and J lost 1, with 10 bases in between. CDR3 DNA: TGCAGCGGCGGGACGGCGAACACTGAAGCTTTCTTT. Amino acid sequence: CSGGTANTEAFF.

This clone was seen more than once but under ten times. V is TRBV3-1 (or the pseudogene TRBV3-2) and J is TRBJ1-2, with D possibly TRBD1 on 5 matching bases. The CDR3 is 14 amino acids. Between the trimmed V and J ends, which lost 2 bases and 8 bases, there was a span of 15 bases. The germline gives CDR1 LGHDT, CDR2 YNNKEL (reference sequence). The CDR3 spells CASSQSAGRWGYTF. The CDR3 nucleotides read TGTGCCAGCAGCCAATCAGCAGGGCGTTGGGGCTACACCTTC.

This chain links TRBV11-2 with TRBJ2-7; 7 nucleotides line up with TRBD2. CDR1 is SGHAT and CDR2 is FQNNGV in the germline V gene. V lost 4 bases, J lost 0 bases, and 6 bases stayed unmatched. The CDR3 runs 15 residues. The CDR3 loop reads CASSSLGGTSYEQYF. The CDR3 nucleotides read TGTGCCAGCAGCTCCCTGGGGGGGACCTCCTACGAGCAGTACTTC.

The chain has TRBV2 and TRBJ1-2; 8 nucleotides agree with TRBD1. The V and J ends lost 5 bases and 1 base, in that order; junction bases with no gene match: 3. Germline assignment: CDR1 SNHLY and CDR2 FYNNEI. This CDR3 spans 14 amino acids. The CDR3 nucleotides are TGTGCCAGCAGTCCGGGACAGGATAACTATGGCTACACCTTC. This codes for CASSPGQDNYGYTF.

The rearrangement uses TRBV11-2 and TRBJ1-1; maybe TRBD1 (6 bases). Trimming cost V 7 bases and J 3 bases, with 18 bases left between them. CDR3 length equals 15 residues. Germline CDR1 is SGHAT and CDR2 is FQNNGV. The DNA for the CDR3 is TGTGCCAGCACCATTGCAACAGGGTCTCACACTGAAGCTTTCTTT. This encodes CASTIATGSHTEAFF. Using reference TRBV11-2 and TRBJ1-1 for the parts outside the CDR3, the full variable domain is EAGVAQSPRYKIIEKRQSVAFWCNPISGHATLYWYQQILGQGPKLLIQFQNNGVVDDSQLPKDRFSAERLKGVDSTLKIQPAKLEDSAVYLCASTIATGSHTEAFFGQGTRLTVV.

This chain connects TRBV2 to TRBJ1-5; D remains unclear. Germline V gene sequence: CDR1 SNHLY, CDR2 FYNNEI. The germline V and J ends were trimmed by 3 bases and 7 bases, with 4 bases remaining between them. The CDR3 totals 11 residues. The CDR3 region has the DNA TGTGCCAGCAGTGAGCGACAGCCCCAGCATTTT. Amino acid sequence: CASSERQPQHF.

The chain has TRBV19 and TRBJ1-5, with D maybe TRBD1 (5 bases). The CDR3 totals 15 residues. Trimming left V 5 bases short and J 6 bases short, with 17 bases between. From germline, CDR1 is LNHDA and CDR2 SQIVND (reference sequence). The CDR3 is CASSPGWGRGQPQHF. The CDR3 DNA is TGTGCCAGTAGTCCAGGGTGGGGCCGTGGTCAGCCCCAGCATTTT.

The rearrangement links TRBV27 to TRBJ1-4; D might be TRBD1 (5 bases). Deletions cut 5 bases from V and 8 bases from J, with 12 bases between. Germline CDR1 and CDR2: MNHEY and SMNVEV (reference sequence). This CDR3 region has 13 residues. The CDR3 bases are TGTGCCAGCAGTCCTAATCCAGGGGAAAAACTGTTTTTT. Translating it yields CASSPNPGEKLFF.

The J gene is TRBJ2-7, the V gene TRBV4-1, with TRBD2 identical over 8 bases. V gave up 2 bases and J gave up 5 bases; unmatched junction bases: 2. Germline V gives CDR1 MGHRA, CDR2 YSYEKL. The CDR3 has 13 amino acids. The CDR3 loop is CASSQSGGDEQYF. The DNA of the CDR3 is TGCGCCAGCAGCCAAAGCGGGGGCGACGAGCAGTACTTC.

CDR3 nucleotides: TGTGCCTGGAGATGGACAGGGGGATCCTATAATTCACCCCTCCACTTT. This sequence encodes CAWRWTGGSYNSPLHF. The chain links TRBV30 to TRBJ1-6, with 10 bases aligning to TRBD1. The CDR3 has 16 residues. Germline V gene data show CDR1 as GTSNPN and CDR2 as SVGIG (reference sequence). J gave up 1 base and V 3 bases, and 3 bases lay outside the gene matches.

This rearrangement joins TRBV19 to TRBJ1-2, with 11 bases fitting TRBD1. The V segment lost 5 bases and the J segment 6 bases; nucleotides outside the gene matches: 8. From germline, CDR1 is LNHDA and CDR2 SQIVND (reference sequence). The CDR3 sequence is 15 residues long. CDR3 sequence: CASSPYLGQGDGYTF. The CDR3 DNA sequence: TGTGCCAGTAGTCCCTACTTGGGACAGGGGGATGGCTACACCTTC.